The TCR beta chain under discussion was sequenced for a study of beta chain features in type 1 diabetes. Across the study: Patients and healthy donors were similar in age, gender and cell yields. Overall study findings and caveats: Patients' naive, central memory and regulatory TCRB repertoires appeared more alike than those of healthy donors. All four CD4+ subsets from Type 1 diabetes patients carried moderately but significantly shorter TCRB CDR3s.

The authors reverse transcribed all of the isolated RNA, so sequencing captured expressed TCRB transcripts. TCRdb's copy holds only in-frame clones and misses some; the assay was immunoSEQ multiplex PCR. The sample includes 250,000 or so clones, around 21% seen only once; the top ten take 0.025% to 0.035%. This clone was found a few times. Its antigen is not identified. V was trimmed by 0 bases and J by 5 bases, leaving 7 bases between them. The CDR3 contains 13 residues. CDR1 and CDR2 (germline): LGHNA, YNFKEQ. The receptor was isolated from a woman between 40 and 50 years old with type 1 diabetes. The chain carries TRBV4-2 and TRBJ1-1; D uncertain. Sequencing input: naive CD4+ T cells from blood. This CDR3 is CASSQETETEAFF. Written as DNA, the CDR3 is TGTGCCAGCAGCCAAGAAACGGAGACTGAAGCTTTCTTT.